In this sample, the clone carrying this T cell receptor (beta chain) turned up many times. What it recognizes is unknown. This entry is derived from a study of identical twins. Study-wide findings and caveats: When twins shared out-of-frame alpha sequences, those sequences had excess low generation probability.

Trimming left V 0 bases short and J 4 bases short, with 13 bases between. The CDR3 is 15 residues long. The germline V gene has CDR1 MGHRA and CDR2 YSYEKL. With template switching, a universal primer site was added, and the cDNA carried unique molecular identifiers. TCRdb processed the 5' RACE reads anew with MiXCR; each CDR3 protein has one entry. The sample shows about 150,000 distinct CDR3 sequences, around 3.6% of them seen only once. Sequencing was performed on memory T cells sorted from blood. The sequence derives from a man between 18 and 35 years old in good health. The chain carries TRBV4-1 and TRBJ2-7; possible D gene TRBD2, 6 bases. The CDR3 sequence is CASSQEVGRIYEQYV. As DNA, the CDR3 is TGCGCCAGCAGCCAAGAGGTCGGGAGAATATACGAGCAGTACGTC.